Given below is one T cell receptor beta chain in context. The antigen remains undetermined. V was clipped by 0 bases and J by 2 bases; unmatched bases: 2. The CDR3 covers 16 residues. The germline V gene has CDR1 SGHDT and CDR2 YYEEEE. The sample originates from a study of T-cell memory formation after mild COVID-19. At the level of the study: Among the donors, TCR clusters were largely specific to each donor. Study findings and constraints: Certain responding clones were present in pre-infection memory, suggesting participation of cross-reactive memory.

MiXCR, run by TCRdb on the 5' RACE reads, gives a single entry per CDR3 protein. The data show roughly 340,000 distinct CDR3 sequences, more than 15% seen once. This chain joins TRBV5-6 and TRBJ2-6, with 7 positions matching TRBD1. The sequenced sample was PBMCs or a T cell subset sorted from them (not recorded which). The receptor was derived from a man younger than 30 who had mild COVID-19 (a few samples of this study predate the infection). Cell type and time point are not known. For the CDR3, the DNA is TGTGCCAGCAGCTTGGGGACAGGTGCTGGGGCCAACGTCCTGACTTTC. Its protein is CASSLGTGAGANVLTF.